A single sample gave rise to the 8 T cell receptor beta chains below, sequenced in a study of blood T cell repertoires in COVID-19. Libraries were prepared by immunoSEQ multiplex PCR; TCRdb keeps only in-frame clonotypes and omits some of them. This sample has some 110,000 clones, with approximately 85% found just once. Sequencing input: peripheral blood. These receptors originate from a man aged 40-49 years with acute or convalescent COVID-19.

The chain combines TRBV2 with TRBJ2-3, with D possibly being TRBD2 (6 bases). Germline-derived CDR1 and CDR2 are SNHLY and FYNNEI. The V gene lost 4 bases and the J gene lost 4 bases, with 15 bases spanning the gap. The CDR3 is made up of 15 amino acids. The CDR3 loop reads CASSGVGGPADTQYF. The CDR3 region has the DNA TGTGCCAGCAGTGGGGTGGGGGGACCGGCAGATACGCAGTATTTT.

V is TRBV28 and J is TRBJ1-2, with 8 bases aligning to TRBD1. This CDR3 comprises 15 residues. V lost 2 bases to trimming and J lost 6 bases; unmatched junction nucleotides: 8. Germline CDR1 reads MDHEN; CDR2 reads SYDVKM. DNA for the CDR3: TGTGCCAGCAGTTTACCGGCAGGGGGCGCAAATGGCTACACCTTC. It codes for CASSLPAGGANGYTF.

This clone was recorded once. The genes are TRBV7-2 and TRBJ2-7, with 9 bases that match TRBD2. The CDR3 length is 13 residues. V trimming: 5 bases; J trimming: 5 bases; junction bases outside the gene matches: 4. Germline V gene lookup returns CDR1 SGHTA and CDR2 FQGNSA. Written as DNA, the CDR3 is TGTGCCAGCAGCCTGTTAGCGGGGGACGAGCAGTACTTC. The encoded protein is CASSLLAGDEQYF.

The chain links TRBV11-1 to TRBJ2-7; no reliable D call. This CDR3 is built from 13 residues. Trimming removed 6 bases from V and 3 bases from J, with 12 bases in between. The V gene's germline CDR1 is SGHAT and CDR2 FQDESV (reference sequence). In DNA form, the CDR3 reads TGTGCCAGCAGTCTCCCCCCCCTCTACGAGCAGTACTTC. Translation gives CASSLPPLYEQYF.

This chain joins TRBV11-2 and TRBJ2-1, with D possibly TRBD1 on 6 matching bases. This CDR3 is built from 15 residues. CDR1 and CDR2 (germline): SGHAT, FQNNGV. V was pared by 4 bases and J by 3 bases, with 13 bases between. CDR3 sequence (DNA): TGTGCCAGCAGCTCCGGGACACAATACTACAATGAGCAGTTCTTC. Translation: CASSSGTQYYNEQFF.

The chain is built from TRBV18 and TRBJ1-2, with a tentative D call TRBD1 (5 bases). CDR1 and CDR2 from the germline V gene are KGHSH and LQKENI. V was shortened by 2 bases and J by 2 bases, with 15 bases between the two germline ends. This CDR3 has 16 residues. CDR3 bases: TGTGCCAGCTCACCATCCTCTCCGGGGGAGAACTATGGCTACACCTTC. Encoded protein: CASSPSSPGENYGYTF.

This chain connects TRBV7-9 to TRBJ2-3, with 8 positions matching TRBD2. Trimming removed 2 bases from V and 4 bases from J; junction bases left unmatched: 5. There are 15 residues in the CDR3. Germline values: CDR1 SEHNR, CDR2 FQNEAQ (reference sequence). The CDR3 spells CASSLSLAGPDTQYF. The CDR3, as DNA: TGTGCCAGCAGCTTAAGTCTAGCGGGTCCAGATACGCAGTATTTT. The full variable domain, in which reference TRBV7-9 and TRBJ2-3 provide the parts outside the CDR3, is DTGVSQNPRHKITKRGQNVTFRCDPISEHNRLYWYRQTLGQGPEFLTYFQNEAQLEKSRLLSDRFSAERPKGSFSTLEIQRTEQGDSAMYLCASSLSLAGPDTQYFGPGTRLTVL.

This chain links TRBV2 with TRBJ1-2; D unresolved. Germline V gene sequence: CDR1 SNHLY, CDR2 FYNNEI. This CDR3 is built from 12 residues. V shed 1 base and J shed 8 bases, with 8 bases lying between them. CDR3: CASSEDSPGYTF. The CDR3 nucleotides read TGTGCCAGCAGTGAAGACTCACCAGGCTACACCTTC. Full variable domain (missing parts from reference TRBV2 and TRBJ1-2): EPEVTQTPSHQVTQMGQEVILRCVPISNHLYFYWYRQILGQKVEFLVSFYNNEISEKSEIFDDQFSVERPDGSNFTLKIRSTKLEDSAMYFCASSEDSPGYTFGSGTRLTVV.